The 21 T cell receptor beta chains presented below share a single source sample, sequenced in a study of blood T cells in healthy people across ages. A second about 6 to 12 cycle PCR used barcoded and J-beta primers. TCRdb called the 5' RACE reads again in MiXCR, with one record for every CDR3 protein. The sample has roughly 1,500,000 distinct CDR3 sequences, around 35% seen once. The sequencing input was blood. Receptor source: a woman aged 25 to 39 in good health.

The V gene is TRBV28, the J gene TRBJ2-7; 7 positions match TRBD1. The germline V gene has CDR1 MDHEN and CDR2 SYDVKM. The junction had 11 bases not matched to a gene; V was cut back by 6 bases and J by 3 bases. CDR3 length: 15 residues. The DNA of the CDR3 is TGTGCCAGCAGCCTCCGGTTCGGACAGGTCTACGAGCAGTACTTC. Protein: CASSLRFGQVYEQYF.

The chain has TRBV28 and TRBJ2-5; tentative D call: TRBD1 (6 bases). This CDR3 is built from 13 residues. Germline V lookup: CDR1 MDHEN, CDR2 SYDVKM. V shed 10 bases and J shed 0 bases, with 12 bases lying between them. CDR3 in amino acids: CANRTEYQETQYF. The CDR3 nucleotides are TGTGCCAACAGGACAGAGTACCAAGAGACCCAGTACTTC. Based on the CDR3 plus reference TRBV28 and TRBJ2-5, the full variable domain is DVKVTQSSRYLVKRTGEKVFLECVQDMDHENMFWYRQDPGLGLRLIYFSYDVKMKEKGDIPEGYSVSREKKERFSLILESASTNQTSMYLCANRTEYQETQYFGPGTRLLVL.

This clonotype was observed a handful of times. This chain uses TRBV28 with TRBJ2-3, with 8 nucleotides matching TRBD1. CDR1 and CDR2 from the germline V gene are MDHEN and SYDVKM. Unmatched junction bases numbered 9, after V lost 3 bases and J lost 4 bases. The length of the CDR3 is 16 residues. This chain's CDR3 is CASSFFDEQGADTQYF. Here the CDR3 DNA reads TGTGCCAGCAGTTTTTTCGACGAACAGGGGGCAGATACGCAGTATTTT.

A few counts support this clonotype. This chain links TRBV6-1 with TRBJ2-7; D is perhaps TRBD1 (6 bases). Trimming stripped 1 base from V and 3 bases from J, with 10 bases between. Germline V gene lookup returns CDR1 MNHNS and CDR2 SASEGT. The CDR3 extends over 14 amino acids. The CDR3 coding sequence is TGTGCCAGCAGTGAAGGGACAGTAATCTACGAGCAGTACTTC. Translation: CASSEGTVIYEQYF.

This chain uses TRBV29-1 with TRBJ2-5; 11 bases are a match to TRBD2. The ends lost 4 bases at V and 4 bases at J; junction bases unmatched: 8. Germline V CDR1 and CDR2: SQVTM, ANQGSEA. The CDR3 spans 15 residues. CDR3 loop: CSVVSSGGNRETQYF. CDR3 nucleotide sequence: TGCAGCGTTGTTTCTAGCGGGGGGAATAGAGAGACCCAGTACTTC.

The J gene is TRBJ1-5, the V gene TRBV10-3; unclear D gene. V lost 11 bases and J lost 6, with 14 bases in between. The V gene's germline CDR1 is ENHRY and CDR2 SYGVKD. This CDR3 has 12 amino acids. For the CDR3, the DNA is TGTGCCGCCCAGGAGGCGGGTCAGCCCCAGCATTTT. Translating gives CAAQEAGQPQHF.

The chain carries TRBV27 and TRBJ1-4; tentative D call: TRBD1 (5 bases). The germline V and J ends were trimmed by 4 bases and 11 bases, with 29 bases remaining between them. CDR3 size: 18 residues. The germline CDR1 and CDR2 sequences are MNHEY and SMNVEV (reference sequence). The CDR3 region has the DNA TGTGCCAGCAGTTCCACGCCGGTGCTCGGGACTCGAGTACGGAAACTGTTTTTT. Its protein product is CASSSTPVLGTRVRKLFF.

The V call is TRBV7-2, the J call TRBJ1-1; the D gene is possibly TRBD1 (5 bases). The ends were cut back, 5 bases at V and 11 bases at J, with 12 bases in the middle. The germline V gene has CDR1 SGHTA and CDR2 FQGNSA. CDR3 length: 11 residues. In DNA form, the CDR3 reads TGTGCCAGCAGCAACCAGGGTCGGGCTTTCTTT. This gives the protein CASSNQGRAFF.

This clonotype was counted a few times. The rearrangement links TRBV7-3 to TRBJ2-6; D not certain. Trimming shortened V by 2 bases and J by 0 bases, and 14 bases separated the two germline ends. Germline values: CDR1 SGHTA, CDR2 FQGTGA. This CDR3 has 18 amino acids. CDR3 in amino acids: CASSLPSTMYSGANVLTF. The CDR3 DNA follows: TGTGCCAGCAGCTTACCGTCGACAATGTACTCTGGGGCCAACGTCCTGACTTTC.

In its sample, this clonotype was seen many times. The chain carries TRBV20-1 and TRBJ2-5, with 9 bases fitting TRBD1. Germline V CDR1 and CDR2: DFQATT, SNEGSKA (reference sequence). V gave up 5 bases and J gave up 4 bases; unmatched junction bases: 8. The CDR3 is 14 residues long. CDR3 sequence reads: CSAPPRTGVETQYF. The CDR3 nucleotides are TGCAGTGCTCCCCCGAGGACAGGGGTAGAGACCCAGTACTTC.

This clonotype was counted a few times. CDR3 nucleotide sequence: TGTGCCAGCACGGTTGGCGGGAGAAGAGAGACCCAGTACTTC. It encodes CASTVGGRRETQYF. V is TRBV25-1 and J is TRBJ2-5; 7 bases are a match to TRBD2. Trimming took 7 bases from V and 4 from J; bases not matched to a gene: 9. Germline values: CDR1 MGHDK, CDR2 SYGVNS. The CDR3 is 14 amino acids.

This chain uses TRBV4-2 with TRBJ2-5, with 10 bases fitting TRBD2. With the DNA end fitting TRBJ2-7 better, the J assignment may be wrong. This CDR3 region has 16 residues. Germline values: CDR1 LGHNA, CDR2 YNFKEQ. The CDR3 reads CASSQVSGGPTYEQYF. The CDR3, as DNA: TGTGCCAGCAGCCAGGTTAGCGGGGGGCCCACCTACGAGCAGTACTTC.

Remarks on this clonotype: A read error may produce the germline difference seen at one junction end. V usage is TRBV20-1 and J usage is TRBJ1-1; D is uncertain. This CDR3 is built from 15 residues. Per the germline V gene, CDR1 is DFQATT and CDR2 is SNEGSKA (reference sequence). CDR3 sequence: CSTRDSGEINTEAFF. Here the CDR3 DNA reads TGCAGTACTAGAGATTCGGGAGAGATTAACACTGAAGCTTTCTTT.

In regard to this clonotype: A junction end diverges from the germline sequence, so it may reflect a read error. The genes are TRBV27 and TRBJ1-4; D is perhaps TRBD1 (6 bases). Germline V gene data show CDR1 as MNHEY and CDR2 as SMNVEV (reference sequence). The CDR3 consists of 17 residues. The CDR3 coding sequence is TGTGCCGGCAGTTTATGGTCCCGGGGGGGGCTAAATGAAAAACTGTTTTTT. Its protein is CAGSLWSRGGLNEKLFF.

Many counts were recorded for this clonotype. The chain links TRBV29-1 to TRBJ2-7; D is unresolved. The CDR3 covers 13 residues. Trimming left V 7 bases short and J 0 bases short, with 13 bases between. Germline values: CDR1 SQVTM, CDR2 ANQGSEA. The DNA for the CDR3 is TGCAGCGCCTCGGGCAGTCACTCCTACGAGCAGTACTTC. Translated: CSASGSHSYEQYF.

This clonotype was picked up a small number of times. The rearrangement joins TRBV6-1 to TRBJ1-1; no firm D call. V shed 4 bases and J shed 1 base, with 7 bases lying between them. The CDR3 consists of 13 residues. Germline values: CDR1 MNHNS, CDR2 SASEGT. The CDR3 sequence is CASSARGNTEAFF. In nucleotides, the CDR3 is TGTGCCAGCAGTGCCCGAGGGAACACTGAAGCTTTCTTT.

This clonotype has just a few counts. The chain links TRBV9 to TRBJ2-5; perhaps TRBD2 as D (6 bases). The V end was cut by 3 bases, the J end by 4 bases, with 13 bases between. The CDR3 loop spans 14 amino acids. CDR1 and CDR2 (germline): SGDLS, YYNGEE. CDR3 amino acids: CASSAGGPLETQYF. The CDR3 coding sequence is TGTGCCAGCAGCGCCGGAGGGCCCTTAGAGACCCAGTACTTC.

Comment on this clonotype: Given a much more abundant clone one base away, this may be a read error. The CDR3 region is CAGSEGRTYEQYF. CDR3 bases: TGCGCCGGCAGTGAGGGCAGAACCTACGAGCAGTACTTC. The chain uses TRBV10-1 and TRBJ2-7, with D tentatively TRBD2 (5 bases). Germline CDR1 and CDR2: WNHNN and SYGVQD (reference sequence). The CDR3 runs to 13 residues.

This clonotype has just one count. The chain joins TRBV7-3 to TRBJ2-3; no definite D call. V was shortened by 4 bases and J by 3 bases, with 11 bases between the two germline ends. The germline V gene encodes CDR1 SGHTA and CDR2 FQGTGA. The CDR3 is 14 residues long. CDR3 in DNA: TGTGCCAGCAGCTCAGCAGCGCGGACAGATACGCAGTATTTT. Protein product: CASSSAARTDTQYF. The entire variable domain, with the rest obtained from reference TRBV7-3 and TRBJ2-3, is as follows: GAGVSQTPSNKVTEKGKYVELRCDPISGHTALYWYRQSLGQGPEFLIYFQGTGAADDSGLPNDRFFAVRPEGSVSTLKIQRTERGDSAVYLCASSSAARTDTQYFGPGTRLTVL.

This clonotype has more than one count but fewer than ten. The rearrangement uses TRBV6-1 and TRBJ1-2, with D perhaps matching TRBD1 (5 bases). The CDR3 contains 14 residues. V lost 1 base, J lost 4 bases, and 10 bases lay in between. Per the germline V gene, CDR1 is MNHNS and CDR2 is SASEGT. CDR3: CASSEGGGGYGYTF. In DNA form, the CDR3 reads TGTGCCAGCAGTGAAGGCGGGGGAGGCTATGGCTACACCTTC.

There are a few counts of this clonotype. The chain couples TRBV4-2 to TRBJ2-7; 8 bases line up with TRBD2. From germline, CDR1 is LGHNA and CDR2 YNFKEQ. The ends lost 4 bases at V and 0 bases at J; junction bases unmatched: 2. The CDR3 consists of 14 residues. CDR3 residues: CASSRRGASYEQYF. In DNA, the CDR3 is TGTGCCAGCAGCCGGCGGGGGGCCTCCTACGAGCAGTACTTC.